This T cell receptor beta chain was profiled in a study of cytomegalovirus exposure and HLA in healthy donors. Study results and limitations: The listing of 150 or so TCR beta chains classed them as cytomegalovirus-associated.

In its sample, this clone was seen once. Antigen specificity is unknown. Produced via immunoSEQ multiplex PCR; TCRdb's table is partial and in-frame only. Of around 60,000 clones in the sample, roughly 90% are singletons; the top ten hold 3%. In germline, CDR1 is KGHSH, CDR2 LQKENI. The V and J ends lost 6 bases and 6 bases respectively, with 8 bases between them. The CDR3 is 11 residues long. Sequenced sample: PBMCs. The source is a man aged 18-30 years in good health and CMV-seronegative. This chain joins TRBV18 and TRBJ2-5; the D is unclear. This CDR3 reads CASSQPKTQYF. CDR3 bases: TGTGCCAGCTCGCAACCTAAGACCCAGTACTTC.